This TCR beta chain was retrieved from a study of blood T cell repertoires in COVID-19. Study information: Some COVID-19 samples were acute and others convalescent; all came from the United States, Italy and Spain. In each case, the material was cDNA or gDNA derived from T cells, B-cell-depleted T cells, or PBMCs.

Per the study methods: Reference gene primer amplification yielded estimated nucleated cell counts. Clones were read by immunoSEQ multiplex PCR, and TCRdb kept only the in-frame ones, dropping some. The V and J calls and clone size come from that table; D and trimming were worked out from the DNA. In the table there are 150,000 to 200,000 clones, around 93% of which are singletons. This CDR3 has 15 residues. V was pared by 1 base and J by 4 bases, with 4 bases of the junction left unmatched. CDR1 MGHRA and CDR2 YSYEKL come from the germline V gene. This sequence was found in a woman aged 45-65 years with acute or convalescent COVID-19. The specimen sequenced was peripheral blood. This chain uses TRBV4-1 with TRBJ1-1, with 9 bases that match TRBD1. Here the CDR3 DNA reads TGCGCCAGCAGCCAAGCCGGACAGGGGAGCACTGAAGCTTTCTTT. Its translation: CASSQAGQGSTEAFF.